This record covers a single T cell receptor (beta chain). The record originates from a study of control samples from healthy donors and cancer patients. The protocol was immunoSEQ multiplex PCR, while the TCRdb copy is restricted to in-frame clones and leaves out a portion. In the table there are 90,000 to 100,000 clones, about nine tenths of which are singletons. V was shortened by 0 bases and J by 2 bases, with 6 bases between the two germline ends. From germline, CDR1 is SGDLS and CDR2 YYNGEE. The CDR3 runs 14 residues. The sequence derives from a woman aged 18-29 years in good health. The sample taken for sequencing was blood. The chain carries TRBV9 and TRBJ1-5, with a tentative D call TRBD1 (6 bases). DNA of the CDR3: TGTGCCAGCAGCGTAGAGGGGGGCAATCAGCCCCAGCATTTT. Residues: CASSVEGGNQPQHF.